This is a list of T cell receptor beta chains from one sample in a study of blood T cell repertoires in COVID-19. The table came from immunoSEQ multiplex PCR; TCRdb's copy has only in-frame clones and leaves some out. This sample has about 220,000 clones, with about four fifths found just once. Source material: PBMCs or T cells enriched from blood (not recorded which). The origin of the receptors is a woman in her forties or fifties who had been exposed to COVID-19. The CDR3 runs from the conserved cysteine through the conserved F or W. A D gene is named only where the DNA matches it firmly. Expanded clones are given a class, and other clones once, few, many or no size at all.

cdr3_nt: TGTGCCAGCAGGCCGGGACAGAACACTGAAGCTTTCTTT; cdr3_aa: CASRPGQNTEAFF; d_call: NA; clone_size: once; j_call: TRBJ1-1; v_call: TRBV5-6
cdr3_nt: TGTGCCACCAGCGCTGGGACAGCCAGCTCTGGGGCCAACGTCCTGACTTTC; cdr3_aa: CATSAGTASSGANVLTF; d_call: TRBD1; clone_size: NA; j_call: TRBJ2-6; v_call: TRBV15
cdr3_nt: TGTGCCACCTCACGGACAGAGAGCTCCTACAATGAGCAGTTCTTC; cdr3_aa: CATSRTESSYNEQFF; d_call: NA; clone_size: NA; j_call: TRBJ2-1; v_call: TRBV19
cdr3_nt: TGCGCCAGCAGCATTGGGGGCGGAACTGAAGCTTTCTTT; cdr3_aa: CASSIGGGTEAFF; d_call: NA; clone_size: few; j_call: TRBJ1-1; v_call: TRBV5-1
cdr3_nt: TGTGCCAGCAGCGAGGGGATTGGCGACGAGCAGTACTTC; cdr3_aa: CASSEGIGDEQYF; d_call: NA; clone_size: NA; j_call: TRBJ2-7; v_call: TRBV9
cdr3_nt: TGTGCCAGTAGTACAGGGAACACCAACACCGGGGAGCTGTTTTTT; cdr3_aa: CASSTGNTNTGELFF; d_call: NA; clone_size: once; j_call: TRBJ2-2; v_call: TRBV19
cdr3_nt: TGCAGCGTTGAAATCAGGGGTTGGGGCGAGCAGTACTTC; cdr3_aa: CSVEIRGWGEQYF; d_call: NA; clone_size: NA; j_call: TRBJ2-7; v_call: TRBV29-1
cdr3_nt: TGCGCCAGCAGCCAAGAGCGTCCCCCTAGCCCCTACGAGCAGTACTTC; cdr3_aa: CASSQERPPSPYEQYF; d_call: NA; clone_size: NA; j_call: TRBJ2-7; v_call: TRBV4-3
cdr3_nt: TGTGCCTGGAGTCCAGGGGGCTTAGCTAACTATGGCTACACCTTC; cdr3_aa: CAWSPGGLANYGYTF; d_call: TRBD1; clone_size: NA; j_call: TRBJ1-2; v_call: TRBV30
cdr3_nt: TGTGCCAGCGCGAGTGGCTATGGCTACACCTTC; cdr3_aa: CASASGYGYTF; d_call: NA; clone_size: NA; j_call: TRBJ1-2; v_call: TRBV6-5
cdr3_nt: TGTGCCTGTGATCCGGGTTCTGGAAACACCATATATTTT; cdr3_aa: CACDPGSGNTIYF; d_call: NA; clone_size: NA; j_call: TRBJ1-3; v_call: TRBV30
cdr3_nt: TGTGCCAGCAGTTCTCCCACTGAAGCTTTCTTT; cdr3_aa: CASSSPTEAFF; d_call: NA; clone_size: NA; j_call: TRBJ1-1; v_call: TRBV6-5
cdr3_nt: TGTGCCAGCAGCGCGTACGGGGGGACCTACGAGCAGTACTTC; cdr3_aa: CASSAYGGTYEQYF; d_call: TRBD2; clone_size: NA; j_call: TRBJ2-7; v_call: TRBV9
cdr3_nt: TGTGCCAGCAGCTTAAGCTTGCCAGGGGCCACCGGGGAGCTGTTTTTT; cdr3_aa: CASSLSLPGATGELFF; d_call: NA; clone_size: few; j_call: TRBJ2-2; v_call: TRBV7-6
cdr3_nt: TGTGCCAGTTCGAGGGTTACCCTTAGCACAGATACGCAGTATTTT; cdr3_aa: CASSRVTLSTDTQYF; d_call: NA; clone_size: NA; j_call: TRBJ2-3; v_call: TRBV18
cdr3_nt: TGCGCCAGCAGCTTGGAGGGGCTTTCACCCCTCCACTTT; cdr3_aa: CASSLEGLSPLHF; d_call: NA; clone_size: NA; j_call: TRBJ1-6; v_call: TRBV5-1
cdr3_nt: TGTGCCAGCAGCATACGGACTAGCGGGGCCTCTACCTACAATGAGCAGTTCTTC; cdr3_aa: CASSIRTSGASTYNEQFF; d_call: TRBD2; clone_size: NA; j_call: TRBJ2-1; v_call: TRBV9
cdr3_nt: TGCGCCAGCAGCTCTAGCGGGGGGGCCTACGAGCAGTACTTC; cdr3_aa: CASSSSGGAYEQYF; d_call: TRBD2; clone_size: many; j_call: TRBJ2-7; v_call: TRBV5-1
cdr3_nt: TGTGCCAGCAGCTTACGGGACGAGCAGTACTTC; cdr3_aa: CASSLRDEQYF; d_call: NA; clone_size: once; j_call: TRBJ2-7; v_call: TRBV11-2
cdr3_nt: TGTGCCAGCAGCTTGATAGGACTCGGTGAAAAACTGTTTTTT; cdr3_aa: CASSLIGLGEKLFF; d_call: NA; clone_size: NA; j_call: TRBJ1-4; v_call: TRBV5-5
cdr3_nt: TGTGCCAGCAGCTCCGGACTAGCGGGGTTAACAGATACGCAGTATTTT; cdr3_aa: CASSSGLAGLTDTQYF; d_call: TRBD2; clone_size: NA; j_call: TRBJ2-3; v_call: TRBV11-2
cdr3_nt: TGTGCCAGTACGCAGGGGGCGGACACTGAAGCTTTCTTT; cdr3_aa: CASTQGADTEAFF; d_call: TRBD1; clone_size: NA; j_call: TRBJ1-1; v_call: TRBV19
cdr3_nt: TGTGCCAGCAGCACGGGGGGGCAATACACTGAAGCTTTCTTT; cdr3_aa: CASSTGGQYTEAFF; d_call: NA; clone_size: NA; j_call: TRBJ1-1; v_call: TRBV6-2/TRBV6-3
cdr3_nt: TGTGCCAGCAGCCAAGACCAGACAACTTTCTTT; cdr3_aa: CASSQDQTTFF; d_call: NA; clone_size: NA; j_call: TRBJ1-1; v_call: TRBV3-1/TRBV3-2
cdr3_nt: TGTGCCAGCAGTTTGATGGGGGCCAGGGATAATTCACCCCTCCACTTT; cdr3_aa: CASSLMGARDNSPLHF; d_call: NA; clone_size: NA; j_call: TRBJ1-6; v_call: TRBV6-6
cdr3_nt: TGTGCCAGCAGCTTACACGAGGGAAGTGAAGCTTTCTTT; cdr3_aa: CASSLHEGSEAFF; d_call: NA; clone_size: NA; j_call: TRBJ1-1; v_call: TRBV7-9
cdr3_nt: TGCAGTGCTCGGGACTTGGATACGCAGTATTTT; cdr3_aa: CSARDLDTQYF; d_call: NA; clone_size: few; j_call: TRBJ2-3; v_call: TRBV20-1
cdr3_nt: TGTGCCAGTAGGTCCAGGGGCAATGAGCAGTTCTTC; cdr3_aa: CASRSRGNEQFF; d_call: NA; clone_size: NA; j_call: TRBJ2-1; v_call: TRBV19
cdr3_nt: TGTGCCAGCAGCCAAACGGACTCCAACTATGGCTACACCTTC; cdr3_aa: CASSQTDSNYGYTF; d_call: NA; clone_size: NA; j_call: TRBJ1-2; v_call: TRBV21-1
cdr3_nt: TGTGCCAGCAGCTTTGCGCTGGGGAGTTCGATTGAAAAACTGTTTTTT; cdr3_aa: CASSFALGSSIEKLFF; d_call: NA; clone_size: NA; j_call: TRBJ1-4; v_call: TRBV5-5
cdr3_nt: TGTGCCACCGGACAGGGAGGCTCTGAAGCTTTCTTT; cdr3_aa: CATGQGGSEAFF; d_call: TRBD1; clone_size: NA; j_call: TRBJ1-1; v_call: TRBV6-5
cdr3_nt: TGTGCCAGCAGCTCCCCCGGCAGGGAATGGGAGACCCAGTACTTC; cdr3_aa: CASSSPGREWETQYF; d_call: NA; clone_size: NA; j_call: TRBJ2-5; v_call: TRBV5-6
cdr3_nt: TGTGCCAGCAGCCTCGGGACAAGGAGTAACACTGAAGCTTTCTTT; cdr3_aa: CASSLGTRSNTEAFF; d_call: NA; clone_size: NA; j_call: TRBJ1-1; v_call: TRBV11-1
cdr3_nt: TGTGCCAGCAGCCCGCTACAGGGGGAGACCCAGTACTTC; cdr3_aa: CASSPLQGETQYF; d_call: TRBD1; clone_size: NA; j_call: TRBJ2-5; v_call: TRBV9
cdr3_nt: TGTGCCAGCAGTTTAAAGAGGAACCCGTCTGGAACTAGCGGGGGGCTCTGGGCTAGCGAGCAGTACTTC; cdr3_aa: CASSLKRNPSGTSGGLWASEQYF; d_call: TRBD2; clone_size: NA; j_call: TRBJ2-7; v_call: TRBV27
cdr3_nt: TGTGCCAGCAGCCCAAAGGGGACTAACTCCTACAATGAGCAGTTCTTC; cdr3_aa: CASSPKGTNSYNEQFF; d_call: TRBD2; clone_size: NA; j_call: TRBJ2-1; v_call: TRBV7-2
cdr3_nt: TGTGCCAGCAGTTTTATCGACAGAGCCCATCAGCCCCAGCATTTT; cdr3_aa: CASSFIDRAHQPQHF; d_call: NA; clone_size: NA; j_call: TRBJ1-5; v_call: TRBV28
cdr3_nt: TGCGCCAGCAGCCTTATTCCGGGGGACTACGAGCAGTACTTC; cdr3_aa: CASSLIPGDYEQYF; d_call: NA; clone_size: NA; j_call: TRBJ2-7; v_call: TRBV5-1
cdr3_nt: TGTGCCGTATCCCAGGGCTTGAACACTGAAGCTTTCTTT; cdr3_aa: CAVSQGLNTEAFF; d_call: NA; clone_size: NA; j_call: TRBJ1-1; v_call: TRBV19
cdr3_nt: TGTGCCAGCAGCTCGGGACAGGGAAATTCACCCCTCCACTTT; cdr3_aa: CASSSGQGNSPLHF; d_call: TRBD1; clone_size: once; j_call: TRBJ1-6; v_call: TRBV11-2
cdr3_nt: TGTGCCAGCAGTCCGCATAACCGCAGGGTTTACGAGCAGTACTTC; cdr3_aa: CASSPHNRRVYEQYF; d_call: NA; clone_size: NA; j_call: TRBJ2-7; v_call: TRBV27
cdr3_nt: TGCGCCAGCAGCTTGGAGGGCAGGGGTTATGAGACCCAGTACTTC; cdr3_aa: CASSLEGRGYETQYF; d_call: NA; clone_size: NA; j_call: TRBJ2-5; v_call: TRBV5-1
cdr3_nt: TGTGCCAGTAGTACCCGACAGGGTTGGACTGAAGCTTTCTTT; cdr3_aa: CASSTRQGWTEAFF; d_call: TRBD1; clone_size: NA; j_call: TRBJ1-1; v_call: TRBV19
cdr3_nt: TGTGCCATCAGTGAGTCAACAGGGGCTGGGCAGCCCCAGCATTTT; cdr3_aa: CAISESTGAGQPQHF; d_call: TRBD1; clone_size: NA; j_call: TRBJ1-5; v_call: TRBV10-3
cdr3_nt: TGTGCCCTGGATGGCCGGGAAGAGCAGTACTTC; cdr3_aa: CALDGREEQYF; d_call: NA; clone_size: NA; j_call: TRBJ2-7; v_call: TRBV30
cdr3_nt: TGTGCCAGCAGTTACTCGGGGCGGAATTCACCCCTCCACTTT; cdr3_aa: CASSYSGRNSPLHF; d_call: NA; clone_size: NA; j_call: TRBJ1-6; v_call: TRBV6-2/TRBV6-3
cdr3_nt: TGTGCCAGCTCACCGGAGAGTGGCTACACCTTC; cdr3_aa: CASSPESGYTF; d_call: NA; clone_size: once; j_call: TRBJ1-2; v_call: TRBV18